This T cell receptor (beta chain) was observed in a study of cytomegalovirus exposure and HLA in healthy donors. Looking at the study overall: Among the 350 to 400 donors who were genotyped, roughly 86% fell in the genetic ancestry cluster that is associated with self-reported Caucasian donors. Whole-study results and caveats: Later analysis associated a missense DCLRE1C variant with TCR beta V- and J-gene trimming. Researchers reportedly found TCR beta sequences accurately predicted most subjects' HLA-A and HLA-B alleles.

V was shortened by 5 bases and J by 7 bases, with 14 bases between the two germline ends. Germline assignment: CDR1 SGHTA and CDR2 FQGNSA. This CDR3 spans 13 amino acids. Remarks on this clone: Its antigen remains unidentified.

The study ran its PCR with 60 Vbeta and 13 Jbeta primers. Profiling relied on immunoSEQ multiplex PCR, and the TCRdb table lists in-frame clones only, not all of them. The sample yields over 150,000 clones, more than 75% seen once. This TCR was recovered from a man younger than 30 in good health and CMV-seropositive. The material sequenced was PBMCs. This chain joins TRBV7-2 and TRBJ1-1, with D perhaps matching TRBD1 (6 bases). Here the CDR3 reads CASSPQGSLEAFF. In nucleotides, the CDR3 is TGTGCCAGCAGCCCCCAGGGGAGCCTTGAAGCTTTCTTT.